The 27 T cell receptor beta chains given below trace back to one sample, sequenced in a study of shared clonotypes between healthy human individuals. Libraries were prepared by immunoSEQ multiplex PCR; TCRdb keeps only in-frame clonotypes and omits some of them. This table holds roughly 2.5 million clones, more than 90% found once. Specimen: naive CD4+ T cells sorted from blood. The subset here: CD45RA+ positively selected. The receptors were gathered from a young man in good health.

This clone was seen only once. Other nucleotide sequences in the sample specify the same CDR3. The chain carries TRBV18 and TRBJ2-7; D may be TRBD1 or TRBD2 (5 bases each). The germline V and J ends were trimmed by 6 bases and 0 bases, with 12 bases remaining between them. The V gene's germline CDR1 is KGHSH and CDR2 LQKENI. This CDR3 contains 14 residues. Written as DNA, the CDR3 is TGTGCCAGCTCGCCGGGACGTAGCTCCTACGAGCAGTACTTC. Translated, it gives CASSPGRSSYEQYF.

The gene calls are TRBV5-1 and TRBJ2-5; D is possibly TRBD2 (6 bases). Trimming took 3 bases from V and 1 from J, leaving 16 bases between them. This CDR3 spans 16 amino acids. Germline lookup yields CDR1 SGHRS and CDR2 YFSETQ. The CDR3 coding sequence is TGCGCCAGCAGCTCCCTTAGTAGCGGAGGCCAAGAGACCCAGTACTTC. It encodes CASSSLSSGGQETQYF. Full variable domain (missing parts from reference TRBV5-1 and TRBJ2-5): KAGVTQTPRYLIKTRGQQVTLSCSPISGHRSVSWYQQTPGQGLQFLFEYFSETQRNKGNFPGRFSGRQFSNSRSEMNVSTLELGDSALYLCASSSLSSGGQETQYFGPGTRLLVL.

This chain uses TRBV2 with TRBJ2-1; D is unclear. CDR1 is SNHLY and CDR2 is FYNNEI in the germline V gene. The CDR3 consists of 13 residues. V dropped 4 bases and J dropped 9 bases, with 13 bases sitting between them. In DNA, the CDR3 is TGTGCCAGCAGTGCTTCTAGTCCCAGTGAGCAGTTCTTC. This encodes CASSASSPSEQFF.

The CDR3 coding sequence is TGTGCCAGCAGCTTAGCCAACACCGGGGAGCTGTTTTTT. It specifies CASSLANTGELFF. The chain employs TRBV13 and TRBJ2-2; D is ambiguous. Germline CDR1 is PRHDT and CDR2 is FYEKMQ (reference sequence). The CDR3 consists of 13 residues. V was shortened by 1 base and J by 2 bases, with 2 bases between the two germline ends.

As for this clone: The sample contains more than one DNA sequence encoding this CDR3. The V and J genes are TRBV6-5 and TRBJ2-5; maybe TRBD2 (6 bases). This CDR3 contains 11 residues. V was cut by 6 bases and J by 5 bases, with 7 bases left in between. Germline values: CDR1 MNHEY, CDR2 SVGAGI. CDR3 protein: CASSREETQYF. The CDR3 DNA reads as TGTGCCAGCAGCCGGGAGGAGACCCAGTACTTC.

The gene calls are TRBV5-6 and TRBJ2-7; 9 bases are a match to TRBD1. The V segment lost 3 bases and the J segment 4 bases; nucleotides outside the gene matches: 11. This CDR3 has 16 residues. Germline V CDR1 and CDR2: SGHDT, YYEEEE. The CDR3 here is CASSSGPGTGTYEQYF. The CDR3 DNA is TGTGCCAGCAGCTCGGGCCCCGGGACAGGGACATACGAGCAGTACTTC. Supplemented by reference TRBV5-6 and TRBJ2-7, the full variable domain reads DAGVTQSPTHLIKTRGQQVTLRCSPKSGHDTVSWYQQALGQGPQFIFQYYEEEERQRGNFPDRFSGHQFPNYSSELNVNALLLGDSALYLCASSSGPGTGTYEQYFGPGTRLTVT.

The chain links TRBV28 to TRBJ1-6; a weak D match, TRBD1 (6 bases). CDR3 length: 15 residues. Trimming cost V 4 bases and J 3 bases, with 10 bases left between them. CDR1 MDHEN and CDR2 SYDVKM come from the germline V gene. The CDR3 loop is CASSWTVDYNSPLHF. In DNA form, the CDR3 reads TGTGCCAGCAGTTGGACAGTAGACTATAATTCACCCCTCCACTTT.

The chain uses TRBV5-6 and TRBJ2-3; D is unclear. CDR3 size: 14 residues. Looked up from germline, CDR1 is SGHDT and CDR2 is YYEEEE. Trimming shortened V by 0 bases and J by 4 bases, and 9 bases separated the two germline ends. The CDR3 coding sequence is TGTGCCAGCAGCTTGGCCTATAAGGCAGATACGCAGTATTTT. This gives the protein CASSLAYKADTQYF.

This clone was seen more than once but under ten times. This chain links TRBV27 with TRBJ2-7; D gene ambiguous. V was shortened by 4 bases and J by 0 bases, with 7 bases between the two germline ends. Per the germline V gene, CDR1 is MNHEY and CDR2 is SMNVEV (reference sequence). This CDR3 spans 13 amino acids. The CDR3 DNA follows: TGTGCCAGCAGTTCTGGACGCTCCTACGAGCAGTACTTC. It translates to CASSSGRSYEQYF.

The gene calls are TRBV11-2 and TRBJ2-7; D remains ambiguous. CDR3 length: 11 residues. Germline-derived CDR1 and CDR2 are SGHAT and FQNNGV. Trimming took 3 bases from V and 7 from J, leaving 7 bases between them. CDR3 DNA sequence: TGTGCCAGCAGCTTCCGTGGGGAGCAGTACTTC. Protein product: CASSFRGEQYF.

The V and J genes are TRBV5-4 and TRBJ2-1, with D possibly being TRBD2 (5 bases). Per germline, CDR1 SGHNT and CDR2 YYREEE (reference sequence). V was shortened by 7 bases and J by 6 bases, with 20 bases between the two germline ends. This CDR3 spans 15 amino acids. CDR3 DNA: TGTGCCAGCCGTCGCGCGGGTTATAGCCCCAATGAGCAGTTCTTC. Amino acid sequence: CASRRAGYSPNEQFF.

This rearrangement joins TRBV30 to TRBJ2-7; 8 nucleotides agree with TRBD1. V gave up 2 bases and J gave up 0 bases; unmatched junction bases: 15. Germline loops: CDR1 GTSNPN, CDR2 SVGIG (reference sequence). The CDR3 sequence is 18 residues long. The CDR3 DNA reads TGTGCCTGGAGTATCATGGGGGACAGGTCCTATTTCTCCTACGAGCAGTACTTC. This encodes CAWSIMGDRSYFSYEQYF.

The rearrangement joins TRBV6-1 to TRBJ2-5; no clear D. V lost 7 bases to trimming and J lost 2 bases, with 11 bases between them. Germline V gene sequence: CDR1 MNHNS, CDR2 SASEGT. The CDR3 extends over 13 amino acids. The CDR3 sequence: CASIRWTQETQYF. Written as DNA, the CDR3 is TGTGCCAGCATCAGATGGACGCAAGAGACCCAGTACTTC.

As regards this clone: This same CDR3 is encoded by further DNA sequences in the sample. The J gene is TRBJ2-5, the V gene TRBV4-1, with TRBD2 matching over 11 bases. Germline CDR1 MGHRA, CDR2 YSYEKL. After removal of 6 bases from V and 2 bases from J, the junction contained 5 bases not matched to a gene. The CDR3 is 15 amino acids. The CDR3 reads CASSQLAGGQETQYF. The CDR3 coding sequence is TGCGCCAGCAGTCAGCTAGCGGGGGGACAAGAGACCCAGTACTTC.

The genes are TRBV4-3 and TRBJ2-7, with D perhaps matching TRBD2 (7 bases). Germline CDR1 reads LGHNA; CDR2 reads YSLEER. There are 15 residues in the CDR3. V dropped 1 base and J dropped 0 bases, with 10 bases sitting between them. The CDR3 is CASSQAGGGSYEQYF. For the CDR3, the DNA is TGCGCCAGCAGCCAAGCGGGGGGCGGCTCCTACGAGCAGTACTTC.

This clone has more than one count but fewer than ten. The chain couples TRBV6-5 to TRBJ2-7; D not resolved. Trimming took 5 bases from V and 3 from J, leaving 11 bases between them. From germline, CDR1 is MNHEY and CDR2 SVGAGI. The CDR3 runs 13 residues. CDR3 coding DNA: TGTGCCAGCAGTACGGATGGGCTCTACGAGCAGTACTTC. This encodes CASSTDGLYEQYF.

The chain carries TRBV4-1 and TRBJ2-7; 10 nucleotides match TRBD1. J gave up 5 bases and V 1 base, and 5 bases lay outside the gene matches. The germline gives CDR1 MGHRA, CDR2 YSYEKL. This CDR3 is built from 15 residues. The CDR3: CASSQVPDRGDEQYF. CDR3 bases: TGCGCCAGCAGCCAAGTCCCGGACAGGGGGGACGAGCAGTACTTC.

This clone was seen only once. The chain joins TRBV4-3 to TRBJ2-3; unclear D gene. The CDR3 is 15 residues long. Germline V gene lookup returns CDR1 LGHNA and CDR2 YSLEER. Trimming pared 0 bases from V and 2 bases from J, leaving 9 bases between. DNA for the CDR3: TGCGCCAGCAGCCAAGATAGGACGCCCACAGATACGCAGTATTTT. This sequence encodes CASSQDRTPTDTQYF.

This clone was counted between two and nine times. This chain joins TRBV5-1 and TRBJ1-2, with D possibly being TRBD1 (6 bases). V lost 0 bases, J lost 6 bases, and 12 bases lay in between. Germline V gives CDR1 SGHRS, CDR2 YFSETQ. This CDR3 spans 14 amino acids. DNA of the CDR3: TGCGCCAGCAGCTTGGCCAACCCAGGGGATGGCTACACCTTC. This sequence encodes CASSLANPGDGYTF.

The chain links TRBV29-1 to TRBJ2-1; tentatively, D is TRBD1 or TRBD2 (5 bases each). The CDR3 runs 14 residues. Deletions cut 2 bases from V and 4 bases from J, with 12 bases between. CDR1 is SQVTM, CDR2 ANQGSEA, per germline. CDR3 residues: CSVERGVGYNEQFF. In DNA form, the CDR3 reads TGCAGCGTTGAAAGGGGAGTAGGGTACAATGAGCAGTTCTTC.

This chain joins TRBV29-1 and TRBJ2-7; 9 bases fit TRBD2. This CDR3 is built from 19 residues. Looked up from germline, CDR1 is SQVTM and CDR2 is ANQGSEA. Trimming at V came to 7 bases and at J to 2 bases, leaving 24 bases not matched to a gene. The DNA for the CDR3 is TGCAGCGCTTCCTACTTCGGGGGCGCGGGAGGGAGGAGGACCTACGAGCAGTACTTC. It specifies CSASYFGGAGGRRTYEQYF.

This clone was counted a single time. The rearrangement uses TRBV10-3 and TRBJ2-5; 14 nucleotides align to TRBD2. The end of the DNA is better explained by TRBJ2-7, so the J call may be wrong. Germline lookup yields CDR1 ENHRY and CDR2 SYGVKD. The CDR3 is 16 residues long. This chain's CDR3 is CAISTAGTSGGYEQYF. The CDR3 bases are TGTGCCATCAGTACTGCCGGGACTAGCGGGGGTTACGAGCAGTACTTC.

This chain connects TRBV11-2 to TRBJ2-3; D remains unclear. The CDR3 has 16 amino acids. V lost 6 bases and J lost 1, with 17 bases in between. The germline CDR1 and CDR2 sequences are SGHAT and FQNNGV. This CDR3 reads CASSFFEATRTDTQYF. CDR3 nucleotide sequence: TGTGCCAGCAGTTTCTTTGAAGCGACGCGCACAGATACGCAGTATTTT.

The chain uses TRBV11-2 and TRBJ1-1, with 8 bases that match TRBD1. The germline V gene has CDR1 SGHAT and CDR2 FQNNGV. This CDR3 contains 15 residues. With V trimmed by 4 bases and J by 0 bases, 4 bases remained unmatched. The CDR3 nucleotides read TGTGCCAGCAGCTCGGGGACAGGCTTGAACACTGAAGCTTTCTTT. Its translation is CASSSGTGLNTEAFF.

The V call is TRBV18, the J call TRBJ1-4, with 12 positions matching TRBD1. CDR3 length: 20 amino acids. V shed 2 bases and J 0 bases; nucleotides not matched to a gene: 10. Germline CDR1 is KGHSH and CDR2 is LQKENI. The CDR3 is CASSPGPGTGGMTTNEKLFF. The CDR3 nucleotides read TGTGCCAGCTCACCAGGTCCCGGGACAGGGGGCATGACAACTAATGAAAAACTGTTTTTT.

CDR3: CSAGGVGETQYF. The CDR3 DNA reads TGCAGCGCCGGGGGGGTGGGCGAGACCCAGTACTTC. The rearrangement links TRBV29-1 to TRBJ2-5; the match to TRBD2 covers 8 bases. V dropped 7 bases and J dropped 5; count of bases not matched to a gene: 6. Germline V CDR1 and CDR2: SQVTM, ANQGSEA. This CDR3 region has 12 residues.

The chain employs TRBV6-4 and TRBJ1-1, with D uncertain. Trimming removed 8 bases from V and 5 bases from J, with 15 bases in between. CDR3 length: 13 amino acids. Germline V CDR1 and CDR2: MRHNA, SNTAGT. The CDR3 coding sequence is TGTGCCAGCGCTTCCCGGGAGGGTACTGAAGCTTTCTTT. This codes for CASASREGTEAFF.